This T cell receptor beta chain was identified in a study of CD8 T cells in ankylosing spondylitis. On this clonotype: Its cognate antigen is unknown.

TCRdb reanalysed the 5' RACE reads using MiXCR and keeps one entry per CDR3 protein. The sample includes about 220,000 distinct CDR3 sequences, under 30% of them seen just once. CDR3 length: 13 residues. Per the germline V gene, CDR1 is GTSNPN and CDR2 is SVGIG (reference sequence). Trimming removed 5 bases from V and 3 bases from J; junction bases left unmatched: 5. General study findings and limits: Disease-linked clones reportedly showed significant enrichment in matched ankylosing spondylitis synovial fluid.

Sequences were obtained from blood, either unsorted or a sorted T cell fraction (not recorded which). This rearrangement joins TRBV30 to TRBJ1-2; 8 bases are a match to TRBD1. This clonotype was obtained from a male donor with ankylosing spondylitis or in good health (not recorded which). The DNA for the CDR3 is TGTGCCTGGGCAGGGGGCCAGGACTATGGCTACACCTTC. Translated: CAWAGGQDYGYTF.